The clone carrying this TCR beta chain came up once. This record belongs to a study of blood T cell repertoires in COVID-19. Some clones are missing from TCRdb's copy, which holds only in-frame ones; the method was immunoSEQ multiplex PCR. Among about 45,000 clones listed, over 60% were seen once. This CDR3 is built from 16 residues. With 7 bases clipped from V and 5 bases from J, the junction kept 12 bases outside the gene matches. The germline gives CDR1 MDHEN, CDR2 SYDVKM. The chain employs TRBV28 and TRBJ2-5; 11 positions agree with TRBD1. Sequences were obtained from peripheral blood. This receptor was obtained from a woman in her 70s with acute or convalescent COVID-19. The DNA of the CDR3 is TGTGCCAGCACCAACGGGGGACAGGGGGTTGCGGAGACCCAGTACTTC. This gives the protein CASTNGGQGVAETQYF.